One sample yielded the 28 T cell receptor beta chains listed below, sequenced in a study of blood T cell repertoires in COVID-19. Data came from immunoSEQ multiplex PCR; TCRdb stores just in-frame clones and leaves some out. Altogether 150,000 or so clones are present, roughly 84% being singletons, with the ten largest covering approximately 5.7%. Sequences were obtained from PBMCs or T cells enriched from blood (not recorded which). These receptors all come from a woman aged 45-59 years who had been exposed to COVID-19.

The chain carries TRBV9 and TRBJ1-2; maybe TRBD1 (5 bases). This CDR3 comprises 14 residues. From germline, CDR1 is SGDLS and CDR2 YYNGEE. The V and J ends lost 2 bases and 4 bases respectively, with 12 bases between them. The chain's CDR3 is CASSVGGTGYGYTF. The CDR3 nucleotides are TGTGCCAGCAGCGTTGGAGGGACCGGCTATGGCTACACCTTC. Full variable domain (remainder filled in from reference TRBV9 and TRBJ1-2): DSGVTQTPKHLITATGQRVTLRCSPRSGDLSVYWYQQSLDQGLQFLIQYYNGEERAKGNILERFSAQQFPDLHSELNLSSLELGDSALYFCASSVGGTGYGYTFGSGTRLTVV.

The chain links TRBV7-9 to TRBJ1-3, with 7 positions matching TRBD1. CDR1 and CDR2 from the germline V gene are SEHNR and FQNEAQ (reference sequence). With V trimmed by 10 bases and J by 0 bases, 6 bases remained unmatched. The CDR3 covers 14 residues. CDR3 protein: CAIDREFSGNTIYF. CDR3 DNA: TGTGCCATCGACAGGGAATTCTCTGGAAACACCATATATTTT.

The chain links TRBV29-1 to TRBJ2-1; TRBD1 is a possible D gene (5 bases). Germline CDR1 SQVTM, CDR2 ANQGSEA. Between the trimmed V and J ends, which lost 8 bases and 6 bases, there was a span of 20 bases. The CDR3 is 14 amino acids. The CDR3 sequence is CSSPRPGIVNEQFF. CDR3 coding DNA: TGCAGCTCCCCCCGCCCAGGGATAGTCAATGAGCAGTTCTTC.

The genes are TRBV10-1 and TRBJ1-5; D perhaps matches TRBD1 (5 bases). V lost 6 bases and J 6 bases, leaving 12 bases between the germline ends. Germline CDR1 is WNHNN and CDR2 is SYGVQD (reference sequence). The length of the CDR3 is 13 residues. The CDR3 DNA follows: TGCGCCAGCAGCACAGGTACCGGTCAGCCCCAGCATTTT. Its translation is CASSTGTGQPQHF.

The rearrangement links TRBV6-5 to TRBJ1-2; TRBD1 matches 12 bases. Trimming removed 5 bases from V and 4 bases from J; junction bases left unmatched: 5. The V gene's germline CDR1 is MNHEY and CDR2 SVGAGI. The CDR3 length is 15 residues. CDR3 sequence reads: CASSTGTGGSYGYTF. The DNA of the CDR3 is TGTGCCAGCAGTACCGGGACAGGGGGCTCCTATGGCTACACCTTC.

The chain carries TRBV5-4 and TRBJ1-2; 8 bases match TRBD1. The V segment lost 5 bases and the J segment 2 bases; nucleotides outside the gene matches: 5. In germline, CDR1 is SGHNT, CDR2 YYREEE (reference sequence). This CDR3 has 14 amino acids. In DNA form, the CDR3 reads TGTGCCAGCAGGAGACAGGGGTCCAACTATGGCTACACCTTC. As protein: CASRRQGSNYGYTF.

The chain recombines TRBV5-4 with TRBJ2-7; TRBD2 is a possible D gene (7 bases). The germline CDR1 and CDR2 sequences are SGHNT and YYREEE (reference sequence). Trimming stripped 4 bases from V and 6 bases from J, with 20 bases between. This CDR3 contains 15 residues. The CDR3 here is CASSTHRVPGGEQYF. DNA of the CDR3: TGTGCCAGCAGCACCCACAGGGTGCCGGGGGGCGAGCAGTACTTC.

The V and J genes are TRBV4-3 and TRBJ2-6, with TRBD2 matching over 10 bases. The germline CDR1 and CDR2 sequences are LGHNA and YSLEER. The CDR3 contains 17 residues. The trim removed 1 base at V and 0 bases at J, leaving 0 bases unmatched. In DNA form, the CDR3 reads TGCGCCAGCAGCCAAGTAGCGGGGGGCTCTGGGGCCAACGTCCTGACTTTC. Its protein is CASSQVAGGSGANVLTF.

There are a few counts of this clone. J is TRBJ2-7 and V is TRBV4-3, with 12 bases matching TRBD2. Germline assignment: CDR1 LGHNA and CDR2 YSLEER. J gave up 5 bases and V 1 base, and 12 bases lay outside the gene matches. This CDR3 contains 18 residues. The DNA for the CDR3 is TGCGCCAGCAGCCAAGTAGCCCAGACTAGCGGGGGTTTCCACGAGCAGTACTTC. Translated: CASSQVAQTSGGFHEQYF.

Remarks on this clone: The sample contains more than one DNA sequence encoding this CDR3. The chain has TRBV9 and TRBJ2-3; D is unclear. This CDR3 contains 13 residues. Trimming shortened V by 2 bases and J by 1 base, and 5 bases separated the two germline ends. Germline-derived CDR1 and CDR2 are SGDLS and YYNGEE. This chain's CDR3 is CASSVGGTDTQYF. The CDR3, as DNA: TGTGCCAGCAGCGTGGGCGGCACAGATACGCAGTATTTT. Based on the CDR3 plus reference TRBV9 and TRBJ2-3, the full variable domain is DSGVTQTPKHLITATGQRVTLRCSPRSGDLSVYWYQQSLDQGLQFLIQYYNGEERAKGNILERFSAQQFPDLHSELNLSSLELGDSALYFCASSVGGTDTQYFGPGTRLTVL.

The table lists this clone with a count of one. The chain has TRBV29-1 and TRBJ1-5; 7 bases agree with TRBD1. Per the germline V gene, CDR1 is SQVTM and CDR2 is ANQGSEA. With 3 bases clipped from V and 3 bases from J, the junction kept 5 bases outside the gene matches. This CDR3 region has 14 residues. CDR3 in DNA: TGCAGCGTTGATACAGGGGAGGACAATCAGCCCCAGCATTTT. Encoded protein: CSVDTGEDNQPQHF.

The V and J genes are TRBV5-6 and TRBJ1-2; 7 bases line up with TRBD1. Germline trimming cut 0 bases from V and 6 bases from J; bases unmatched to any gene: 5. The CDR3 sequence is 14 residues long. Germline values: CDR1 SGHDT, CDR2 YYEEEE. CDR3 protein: CASSLGRQGHGYTF. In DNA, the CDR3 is TGTGCCAGCAGCTTGGGGAGACAGGGTCATGGCTACACCTTC.

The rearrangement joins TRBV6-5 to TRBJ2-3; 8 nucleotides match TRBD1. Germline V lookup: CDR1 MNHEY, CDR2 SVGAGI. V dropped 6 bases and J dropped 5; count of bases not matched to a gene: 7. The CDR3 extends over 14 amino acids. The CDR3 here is CASRRTGRIDTQYF. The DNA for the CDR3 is TGTGCCAGCAGGCGGACAGGGAGAATAGATACGCAGTATTTT.

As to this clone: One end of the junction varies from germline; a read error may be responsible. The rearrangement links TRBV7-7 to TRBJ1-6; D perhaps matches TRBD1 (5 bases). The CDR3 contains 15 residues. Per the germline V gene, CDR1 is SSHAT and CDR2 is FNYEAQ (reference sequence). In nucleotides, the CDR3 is TGTGCTAGCAGCCCTGGGGGGGTCCTCAATTCACCCCTCCACTTT. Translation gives CASSPGGVLNSPLHF.

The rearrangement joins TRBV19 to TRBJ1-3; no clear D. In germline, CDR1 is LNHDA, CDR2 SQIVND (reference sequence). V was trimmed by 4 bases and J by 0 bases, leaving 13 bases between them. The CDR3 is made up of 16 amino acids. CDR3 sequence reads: CASSKLSSGSGNTIYF. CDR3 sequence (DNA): TGTGCCAGTAGTAAACTTTCGAGTGGCTCTGGAAACACCATATATTTT.

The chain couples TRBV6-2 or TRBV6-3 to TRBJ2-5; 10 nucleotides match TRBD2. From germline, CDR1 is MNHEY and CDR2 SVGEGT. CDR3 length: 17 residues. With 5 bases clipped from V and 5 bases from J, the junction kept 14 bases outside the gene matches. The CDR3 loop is CASSLGLAANYRETQYF. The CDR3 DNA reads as TGTGCCAGCAGTCTCGGACTAGCGGCCAATTACAGGGAGACCCAGTACTTC.

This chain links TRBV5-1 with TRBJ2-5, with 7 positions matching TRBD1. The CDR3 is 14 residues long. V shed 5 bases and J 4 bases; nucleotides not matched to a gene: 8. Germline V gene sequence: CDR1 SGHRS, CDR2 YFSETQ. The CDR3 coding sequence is TGCGCCAGCAGTCGACAGGGTGATGGAGAGACCCAGTACTTC. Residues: CASSRQGDGETQYF.

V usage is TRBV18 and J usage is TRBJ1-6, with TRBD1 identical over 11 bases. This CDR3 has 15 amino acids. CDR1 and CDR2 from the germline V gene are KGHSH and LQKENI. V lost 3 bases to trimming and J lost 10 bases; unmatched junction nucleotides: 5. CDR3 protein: CASSPGTGGRSPLHF. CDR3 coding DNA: TGTGCCAGCTCACCCGGGACAGGGGGGCGGTCACCCCTCCACTTT. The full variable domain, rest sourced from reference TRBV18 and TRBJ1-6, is NAGVMQNPRHLVRRRGQEARLRCSPMKGHSHVYWYRQLPEEGLKFMVYLQKENIIDESGMPKERFSAEFPKEGPSILRIQQVVRGDSAAYFCASSPGTGGRSPLHFGNGTRLTVT.

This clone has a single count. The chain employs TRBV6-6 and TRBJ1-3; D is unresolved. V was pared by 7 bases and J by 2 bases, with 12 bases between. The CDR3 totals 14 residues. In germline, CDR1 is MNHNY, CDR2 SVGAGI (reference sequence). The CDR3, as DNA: TGTGCCAGCACCGCAGTCCTGCCTGGAAACACCATATATTTT. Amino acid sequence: CASTAVLPGNTIYF.

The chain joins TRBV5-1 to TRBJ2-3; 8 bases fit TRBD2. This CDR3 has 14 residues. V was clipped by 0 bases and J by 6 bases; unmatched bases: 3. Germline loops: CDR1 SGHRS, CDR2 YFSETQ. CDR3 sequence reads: CASSLDGGDDTQYF. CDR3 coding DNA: TGCGCCAGCAGCTTGGACGGGGGGGACGATACGCAGTATTTT.

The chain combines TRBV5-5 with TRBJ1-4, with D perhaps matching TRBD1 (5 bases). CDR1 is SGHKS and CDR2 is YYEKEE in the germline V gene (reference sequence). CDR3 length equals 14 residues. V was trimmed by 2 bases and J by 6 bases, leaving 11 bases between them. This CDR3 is CASSFGTGYEKLFF. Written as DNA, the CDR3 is TGTGCCAGCAGCTTCGGAACAGGCTATGAAAAACTGTTTTTT.

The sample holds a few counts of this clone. The CDR3 region has the DNA TGTGCCAGCAGCCAAGATTTTGGGGACAGGGGATACGAGCAGTACTTC. Amino acid sequence: CASSQDFGDRGYEQYF. V is TRBV3-1 (or the pseudogene TRBV3-2) and J is TRBJ2-7; 10 bases map to TRBD1. Germline CDR1 reads LGHDT; CDR2 reads YNNKEL (reference sequence). This CDR3 has 16 amino acids. The V and J ends lost 0 bases and 4 bases, in that order; junction bases with no gene match: 6.

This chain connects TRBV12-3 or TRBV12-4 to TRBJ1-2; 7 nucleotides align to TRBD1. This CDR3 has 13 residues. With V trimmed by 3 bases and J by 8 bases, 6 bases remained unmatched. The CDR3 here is CASSFGDRVGYTF. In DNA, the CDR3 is TGTGCCAGCAGTTTTGGTGACAGGGTGGGCTACACCTTC.

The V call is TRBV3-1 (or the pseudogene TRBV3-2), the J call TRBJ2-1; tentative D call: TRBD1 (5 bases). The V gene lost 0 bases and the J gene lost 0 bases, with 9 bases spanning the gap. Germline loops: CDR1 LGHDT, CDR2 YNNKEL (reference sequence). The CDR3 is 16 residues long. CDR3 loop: CASSQDQRGSYNEQFF. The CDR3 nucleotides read TGTGCCAGCAGCCAAGATCAAAGGGGCTCCTACAATGAGCAGTTCTTC.

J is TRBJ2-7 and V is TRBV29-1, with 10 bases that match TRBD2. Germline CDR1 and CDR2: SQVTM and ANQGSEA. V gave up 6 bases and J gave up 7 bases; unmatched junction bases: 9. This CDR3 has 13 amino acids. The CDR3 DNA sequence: TGCAGCGTCGCGTCTAGCGGGGGTTTGGAGCAGTACTTC. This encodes CSVASSGGLEQYF.

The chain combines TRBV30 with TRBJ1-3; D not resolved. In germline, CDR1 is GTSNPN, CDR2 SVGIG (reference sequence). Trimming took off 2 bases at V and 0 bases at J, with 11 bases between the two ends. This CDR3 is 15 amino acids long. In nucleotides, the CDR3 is TGTGCCTGGAGTAAGACGGGGTTCTCTGGAAACACCATATATTTT. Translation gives CAWSKTGFSGNTIYF.

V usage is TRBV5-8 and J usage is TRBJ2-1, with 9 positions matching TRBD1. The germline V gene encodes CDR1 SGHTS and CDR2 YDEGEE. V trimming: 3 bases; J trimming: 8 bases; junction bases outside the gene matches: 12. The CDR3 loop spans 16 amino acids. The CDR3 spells CASSSPGTGRGDEQFF. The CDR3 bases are TGTGCCAGCAGCTCACCCGGGACAGGGCGAGGGGATGAGCAGTTCTTC.

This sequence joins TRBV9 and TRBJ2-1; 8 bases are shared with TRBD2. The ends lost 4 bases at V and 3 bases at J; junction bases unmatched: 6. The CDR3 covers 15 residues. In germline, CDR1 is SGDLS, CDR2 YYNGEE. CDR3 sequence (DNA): TGTGCCAGCAGCACGACTAGCGACTACTACAATGAGCAGTTCTTC. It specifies CASSTTSDYYNEQFF.